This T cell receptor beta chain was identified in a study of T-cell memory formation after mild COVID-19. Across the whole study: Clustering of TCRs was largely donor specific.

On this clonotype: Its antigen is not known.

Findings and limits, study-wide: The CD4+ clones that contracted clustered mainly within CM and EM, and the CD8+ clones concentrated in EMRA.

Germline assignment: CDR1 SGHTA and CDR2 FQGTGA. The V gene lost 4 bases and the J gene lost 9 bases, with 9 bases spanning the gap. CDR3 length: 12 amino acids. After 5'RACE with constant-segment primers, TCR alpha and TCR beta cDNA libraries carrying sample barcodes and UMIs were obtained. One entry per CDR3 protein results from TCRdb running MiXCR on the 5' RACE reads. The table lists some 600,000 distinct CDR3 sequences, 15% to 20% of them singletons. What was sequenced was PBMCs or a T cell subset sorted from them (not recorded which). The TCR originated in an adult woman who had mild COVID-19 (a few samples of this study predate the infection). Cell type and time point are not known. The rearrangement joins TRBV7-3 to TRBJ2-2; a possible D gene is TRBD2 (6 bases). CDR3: CASSSTSRELFF. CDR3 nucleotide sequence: TGTGCCAGCAGCTCTACTAGCCGGGAGCTGTTTTTT.